The clone carrying this T cell receptor beta chain showed up many times. As yet, its antigen is unknown. These data belong to a study of T cell repertoires in cytomegalovirus infection. Findings and caveats of the study: HLA-C-restricted, CMV-specific TCR beta clonotypes were dominant ex vivo.

TCRdb used MiXCR to reprocess the reads, holding one entry per CDR3 protein. The table shows 160,000 or so distinct CDR3 sequences, with around 22% occurring only once. CDR1 SGHTA and CDR2 FQGNSA come from the germline V gene. The CDR3 is 15 amino acids. J gave up 4 bases and V 3 bases, and 7 bases lay outside the gene matches. The chain combines TRBV7-2 with TRBJ2-3; TRBD1 matches at 7 bases. The specimen sequenced was PBMCs. The clonotype originates from a human donor in good health (CMV status not recorded). Some clones in this sample may be carry-over from other donors' samples. The DNA of the CDR3 is TGTGCCAGCAGCTTGACAGGGTGGGTCGCAGATACGCAGTATTTT. Translation: CASSLTGWVADTQYF.